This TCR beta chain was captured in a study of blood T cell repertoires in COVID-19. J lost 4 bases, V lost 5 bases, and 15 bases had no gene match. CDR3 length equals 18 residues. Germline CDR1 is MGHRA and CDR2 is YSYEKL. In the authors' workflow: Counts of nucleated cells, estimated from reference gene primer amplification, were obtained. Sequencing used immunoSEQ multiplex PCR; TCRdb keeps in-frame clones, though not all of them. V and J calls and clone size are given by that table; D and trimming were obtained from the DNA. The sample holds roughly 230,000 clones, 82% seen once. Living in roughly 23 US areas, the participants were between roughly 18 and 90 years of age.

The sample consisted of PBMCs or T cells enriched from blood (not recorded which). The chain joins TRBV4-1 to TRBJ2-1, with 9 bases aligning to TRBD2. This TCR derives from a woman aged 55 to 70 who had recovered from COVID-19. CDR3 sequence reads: CASSDLEGAGGPYNEQFF. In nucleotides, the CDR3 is TGCGCCAGCAGCGACCTTGAAGGGGCGGGAGGGCCATACAATGAGCAGTTCTTC.